The clone carrying this TCR beta chain showed up just once. Antigen unknown. The PCR employed 60 Vbeta primers together with 13 Jbeta primers. Using immunoSEQ multiplex PCR, the repertoire was profiled, and TCRdb retains in-frame clones only, with some absent. The profile shows approximately 280,000 clones, about nine tenths of them singletons. The data are from a study of cytomegalovirus exposure and HLA in healthy donors. Study-wide results and limits: Among the sequence variants, a highly shared cluster was likely an artifact of sequencing. Later analysis demonstrated an association between a missense DCLRE1C variant and TCR beta V- and J-gene trimming.

This clonotype was obtained from a man in his forties in good health and CMV-seropositive. The sample was PBMCs.

CDR3 DNA sequence: TGTGCCAGTAGTATAGGAGCGGGAGTGGTTTCTGAGAAAGAGACCCAGTACTTC. This encodes CASSIGAGVVSEKETQYF. The chain uses TRBV19 and TRBJ2-5; 8 nucleotides line up with TRBD2. J gave up 3 bases and V 1 base, and 13 bases lay outside the gene matches. Germline CDR1 reads LNHDA; CDR2 reads SQIVND (reference sequence). This CDR3 is 18 amino acids long.